This T cell receptor beta chain was found in a study of T cell changes during pregnancy in multiple sclerosis. Only in-frame clones appear in the TCRdb table, and some are missing; sequencing was by immunoSEQ multiplex PCR. The sample consists of under 50,000 clones, around 93% of them appearing once. This CDR3 region has 14 residues. Trimming at V came to 3 bases and at J to 2 bases, leaving 3 bases not matched to a gene. The germline V gene has CDR1 LNHNV and CDR2 YYDKDF (reference sequence). This TCR was sampled from a female donor with multiple sclerosis, enrolled in a pregnancy study. The chain combines TRBV15 with TRBJ2-7; 8 bases match TRBD1. Material: CD8+ T cells from peripheral blood mononuclear cells, obtained in the first trimester of pregnancy. CDR3 region: CATSRGTGAYEQYF. CDR3 sequence (DNA): TGTGCCACCAGCAGGGGGACAGGCGCCTACGAGCAGTACTTC.